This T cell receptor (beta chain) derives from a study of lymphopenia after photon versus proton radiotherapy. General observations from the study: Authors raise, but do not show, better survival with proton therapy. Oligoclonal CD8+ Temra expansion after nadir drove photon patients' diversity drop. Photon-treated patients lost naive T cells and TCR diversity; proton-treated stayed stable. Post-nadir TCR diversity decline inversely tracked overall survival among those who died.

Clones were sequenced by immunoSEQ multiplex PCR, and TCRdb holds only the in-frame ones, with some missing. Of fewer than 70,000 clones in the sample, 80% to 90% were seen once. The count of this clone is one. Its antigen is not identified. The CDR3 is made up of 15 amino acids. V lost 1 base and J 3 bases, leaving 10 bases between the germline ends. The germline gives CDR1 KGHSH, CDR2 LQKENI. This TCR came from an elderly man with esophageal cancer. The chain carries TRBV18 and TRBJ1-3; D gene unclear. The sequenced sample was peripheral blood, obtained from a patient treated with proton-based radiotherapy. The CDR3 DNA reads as TGTGCCAGCTCACCACAGGGCGTGGGTGGAAACACCATATATTTT. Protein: CASSPQGVGGNTIYF.